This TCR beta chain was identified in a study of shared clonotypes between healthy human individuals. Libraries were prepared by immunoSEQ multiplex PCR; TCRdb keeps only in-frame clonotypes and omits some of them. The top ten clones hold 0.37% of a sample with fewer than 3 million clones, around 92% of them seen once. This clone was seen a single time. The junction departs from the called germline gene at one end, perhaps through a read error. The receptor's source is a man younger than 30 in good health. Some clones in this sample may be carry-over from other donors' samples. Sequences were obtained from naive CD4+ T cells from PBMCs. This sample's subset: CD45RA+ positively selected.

The CDR3 sequence is CASSLGRATGELFF. The DNA of the CDR3 is TGTGCCAGCAGCTTGGGGCGGGCCACCGGGGAGTTGTTTTTT. This chain uses TRBV7-3 with TRBJ2-2; D is perhaps TRBD1 or TRBD2 (5 bases each). This CDR3 has 14 amino acids. The germline V gene has CDR1 SGHTA and CDR2 FQGTGA.